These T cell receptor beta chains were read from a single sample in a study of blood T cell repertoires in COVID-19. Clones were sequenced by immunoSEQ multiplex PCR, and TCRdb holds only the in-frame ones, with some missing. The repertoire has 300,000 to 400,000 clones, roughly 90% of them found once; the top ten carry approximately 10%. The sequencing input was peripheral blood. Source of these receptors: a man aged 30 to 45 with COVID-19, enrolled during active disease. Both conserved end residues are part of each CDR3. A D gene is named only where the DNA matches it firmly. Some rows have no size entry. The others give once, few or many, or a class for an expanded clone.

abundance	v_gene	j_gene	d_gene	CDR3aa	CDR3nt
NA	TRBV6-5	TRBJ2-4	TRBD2	CATRGRALAKNIQYF	TGTGCCACCCGAGGGAGGGCGCTAGCCAAAAACATTCAGTACTTC
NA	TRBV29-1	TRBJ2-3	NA	CSVDLGHMRTDTQYF	TGCAGCGTTGACTTGGGTCACATGAGGACAGATACGCAGTATTTT
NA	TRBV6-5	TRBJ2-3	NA	CASTLGGSGTDTQYF	TGTGCCAGCACCCTAGGAGGGTCTGGCACAGATACGCAGTATTTT
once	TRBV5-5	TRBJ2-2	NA	CASSLRSPSANTGELFF	TGTGCCAGCAGCTTGCGTTCCCCTTCGGCGAACACCGGGGAGCTGTTTTTT
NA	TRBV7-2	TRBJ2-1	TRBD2	CASSYRLAGLDNEQFF	TGTGCCAGCAGCTATCGTCTAGCGGGACTAGACAATGAGCAGTTCTTC
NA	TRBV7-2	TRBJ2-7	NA	CASSSGRVAATYEQYF	TGTGCCAGCAGCTCCGGGCGGGTAGCGGCGACCTACGAGCAGTACTTC
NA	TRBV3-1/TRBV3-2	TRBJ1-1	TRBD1	CASSSRTGQGASEAFF	TGTGCCAGCAGCTCCCGAACGGGACAGGGGGCATCTGAAGCTTTCTTT
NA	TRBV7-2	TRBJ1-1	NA	CASSLAGIRNTEAFF	TGTGCCAGCAGCTTAGCCGGGATTAGGAACACTGAAGCTTTCTTT
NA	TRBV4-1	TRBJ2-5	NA	CASSQEGHGGGTQYF	TGCGCCAGCAGCCAAGAGGGACACGGAGGTGGGACCCAGTACTTC
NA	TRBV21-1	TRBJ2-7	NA	CASSRYEQYF	TGTGCCAGCAGCCGTTACGAGCAGTACTTC
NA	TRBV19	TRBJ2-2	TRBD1	CASSEYRGVYGELFF	TGTGCCAGTAGTGAATACAGGGGGGTATACGGGGAGCTGTTTTTT
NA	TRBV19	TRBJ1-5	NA	CASSTTQAYVQPQHF	TGTGCCAGTAGTACGACACAGGCGTATGTTCAGCCCCAGCATTTT
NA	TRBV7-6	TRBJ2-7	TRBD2	CASSLGLAGGGEQYF	TGTGCCAGCAGCTTAGGGCTAGCGGGGGGAGGCGAGCAGTACTTC
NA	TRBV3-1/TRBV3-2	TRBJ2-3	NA	CASSHYAADTQYF	TGTGCCAGCAGCCATTACGCGGCAGATACGCAGTATTTT
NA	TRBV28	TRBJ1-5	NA	CASSFSRGRVNQPQHF	TGTGCCAGCAGTTTTAGCAGGGGCCGGGTTAATCAGCCCCAGCATTTT
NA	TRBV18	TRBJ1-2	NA	CASSPRQGEGYTF	TGTGCCAGCTCACCCAGGCAGGGTGAGGGCTACACCTTC
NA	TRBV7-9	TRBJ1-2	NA	CASSPTDRNYGYTF	TGTGCCAGCAGCCCAACAGACAGAAACTATGGCTACACCTTC
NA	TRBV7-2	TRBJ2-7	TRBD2	CASSFRSGSGYEQYF	TGTGCCAGCAGCTTCCGCAGCGGGAGTGGCTACGAGCAGTACTTC
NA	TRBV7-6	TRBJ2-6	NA	CASSLAEGAAGANVLTF	TGTGCCAGCAGCTTAGCGGAGGGAGCGGCCGGGGCCAACGTCCTGACTTTC
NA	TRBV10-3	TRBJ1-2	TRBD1	CAISEGTGGVLRGYTF	TGTGCCATCAGTGAGGGGACAGGGGGCGTGTTGCGAGGCTACACCTTC
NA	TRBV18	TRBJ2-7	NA	CASSATTAVSYEQYF	TGTGCCAGCTCCGCGACGACAGCCGTCTCCTACGAGCAGTACTTC
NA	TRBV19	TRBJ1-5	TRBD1	CASSFRGNQPQHF	TGTGCCAGTAGTTTCAGGGGGAATCAGCCCCAGCATTTT
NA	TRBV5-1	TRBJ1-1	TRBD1	CASSLAGQGGWRRNTEAFF	TGCGCCAGCAGCTTGGCCGGACAGGGAGGCTGGCGTCGGAACACTGAAGCTTTCTTT
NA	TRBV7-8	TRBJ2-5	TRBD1	CASSPGQGDRETQYF	TGTGCCAGCAGCCCGGGACAGGGAGATCGAGAGACCCAGTACTTC
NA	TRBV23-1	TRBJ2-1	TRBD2	CASSPLGGGLADQGVYNEQFF	TGCGCCAGCAGTCCCCTAGGAGGGGGACTAGCGGACCAAGGGGTTTACAATGAGCAGTTCTTC
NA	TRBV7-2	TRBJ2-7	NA	CASSPSYEQYF	TGTGCCAGCAGCCCATCCTACGAGCAGTACTTC
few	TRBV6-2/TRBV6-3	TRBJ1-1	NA	CASSDREAFF	TGTGCCAGCAGTGACAGGGAAGCTTTCTTT
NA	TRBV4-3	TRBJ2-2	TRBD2	CASSQDIAGDTGELFF	TGCGCCAGCAGCCAAGATATAGCGGGGGATACCGGGGAGCTGTTTTTT
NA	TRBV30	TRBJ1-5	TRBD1	CAWSLTGDQPQHF	TGTGCCTGGAGTCTTACAGGGGATCAGCCCCAGCATTTT
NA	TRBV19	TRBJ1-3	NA	CASSIRGTSSGNTIYF	TGTGCCAGTAGTATACGGGGGACTTCCTCTGGAAACACCATATATTTT
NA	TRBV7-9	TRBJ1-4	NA	CASSSRPTGVRNEKLFF	TGTGCCAGCAGCTCCCGACCGACGGGGGTAAGAAATGAAAAACTGTTTTTT
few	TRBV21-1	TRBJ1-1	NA	CASSEPRDIWNTEAFF	TGTGCCAGCAGCGAGCCCCGGGACATCTGGAACACTGAAGCTTTCTTT
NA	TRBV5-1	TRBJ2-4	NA	CASSLAGENIQYF	TGCGCCAGCAGCTTGGCCGGGGAAAACATTCAGTACTTC
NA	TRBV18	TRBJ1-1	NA	CASSQTTENTEAFF	TGTGCCAGCTCACAAACGACAGAGAACACTGAAGCTTTCTTT
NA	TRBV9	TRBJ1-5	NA	CASSLPRAETPDNQPQHF	TGTGCCAGCAGCCTCCCGAGGGCCGAGACTCCTGATAATCAGCCCCAGCATTTT
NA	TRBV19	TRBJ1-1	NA	CASNFLGGNTEAFF	TGTGCCAGTAATTTTCTGGGGGGGAACACTGAAGCTTTCTTT
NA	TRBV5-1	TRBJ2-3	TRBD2	CASSYLAGGSTDTQYF	TGCGCCAGCAGTTATCTAGCGGGGGGGAGCACAGATACGCAGTATTTT
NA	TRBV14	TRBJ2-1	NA	CASSQDGRGRGSYNEQFF	TGTGCCAGCAGCCAAGATGGGCGCGGAAGGGGCTCCTACAATGAGCAGTTCTTC
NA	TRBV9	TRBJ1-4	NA	CASSFGLDEKLFF	TGTGCCAGCAGCTTTGGACTAGACGAAAAACTGTTTTTT
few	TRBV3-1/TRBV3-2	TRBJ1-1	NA	CASSQFQQLNTEAFF	TGTGCCAGCAGCCAATTCCAACAATTGAACACTGAAGCTTTCTTT
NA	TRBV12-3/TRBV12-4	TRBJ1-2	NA	CASSLTASYGYTF	TGTGCCAGCAGTTTAACAGCTTCCTATGGCTACACCTTC
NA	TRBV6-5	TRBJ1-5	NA	CASRQGRNQPQHF	TGTGCCAGCAGACAGGGACGAAATCAGCCCCAGCATTTT
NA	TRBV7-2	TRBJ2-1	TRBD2	CASSPRLAGGLRSYNEQFF	TGTGCCAGCAGCCCCCGACTAGCGGGGGGCCTCAGGTCCTACAATGAGCAGTTCTTC
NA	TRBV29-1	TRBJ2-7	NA	CSVENRADYEQYF	TGCAGCGTTGAAAACAGGGCAGATTACGAGCAGTACTTC
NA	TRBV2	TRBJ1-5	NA	CASSDPGSGPQHF	TGTGCCAGCAGTGACCCAGGGTCGGGGCCCCAGCATTTT
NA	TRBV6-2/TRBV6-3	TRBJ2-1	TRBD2	CASSRSGLAGGDEQFF	TGTGCCAGCAGCCGATCCGGACTAGCGGGAGGGGATGAGCAGTTCTTC
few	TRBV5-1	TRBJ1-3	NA	CASSVSGYAGNTIYF	TGCGCCAGCAGCGTCTCAGGGTACGCTGGAAACACCATATATTTT
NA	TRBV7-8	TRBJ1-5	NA	CASSPDRANQPQHF	TGTGCCAGCAGTCCCGACAGAGCTAATCAGCCCCAGCATTTT